This is a list of T cell receptor beta chains from one sample in a study of T cell responses to AZD1222 COVID-19 vaccine. TCRdb's table, derived via immunoSEQ multiplex PCR, lists solely in-frame clones and lacks some. In the table there are some 140,000 clones, roughly 90% of which are singletons. The sample was peripheral blood, taken on day 0 of AZD1222 vaccination. The origin of the receptors is an adult in good health. Both conserved end residues are trimmed from each CDR3. The order of the fields is D gene, J gene, V gene, CDR3 protein. A D gene is named only where the DNA matches it firmly.

TRBD1 | TRBJ2-5 | TRBV9 | ASSPLGTGVQETQY
TRBD1 | TRBJ2-5 | TRBV2 | ASRTGGTQY
NA | TRBJ1-1 | TRBV18 | ASSPFDTEAF
NA | TRBJ1-4 | TRBV4-3 | ASSQDPGVEKLF
NA | TRBJ1-4 | TRBV29-1 | SIVSWEEKLF
TRBD1 | TRBJ2-7 | TRBV18 | ASSPPNRGLGYEQY
NA | TRBJ2-3 | TRBV11-1 | ASSFHSASTDTQY
NA | TRBJ1-4 | TRBV7-6 | ASSFKGIRGSEKLF
TRBD1 | TRBJ1-1 | TRBV6-6 | ASSTAQTGRSEAF
NA | TRBJ1-5 | TRBV28 | ASRQEGSQPQH
NA | TRBJ1-2 | TRBV18 | ASSPPTDGDYGYT
NA | TRBJ2-7 | TRBV4-1 | ASSQGPGGSYEQY
TRBD2 | TRBJ2-2 | TRBV12-5 | ASGLVVAGVPGELF
NA | TRBJ2-1 | TRBV24-1 | ATSDFPTSSYNEQF
TRBD2 | TRBJ2-1 | TRBV10-3 | AISERAGEQF
NA | TRBJ2-3 | TRBV19 | ASSRGDPGTDTQY
NA | TRBJ2-7 | TRBV6-2/TRBV6-3 | ASSDSYEQY
NA | TRBJ2-2 | TRBV4-1 | ASSEREAGELF
TRBD2 | TRBJ2-1 | TRBV14 | ASSQDYQREGSYNEQF
TRBD1 | TRBJ1-1 | TRBV6-5 | ASSRGGLLNTEAF
NA | TRBJ2-3 | TRBV4-1 | ASSQPLRGRNTDTQY
NA | TRBJ2-7 | TRBV29-1 | SVGGSDYEQY
NA | TRBJ2-5 | TRBV9 | ASSVPGQETQY
NA | TRBJ1-4 | TRBV7-9 | ASSLEGGKLF
NA | TRBJ1-4 | TRBV5-1 | ASSEGLHEKLF
TRBD1 | TRBJ2-5 | TRBV10-3 | AISGTGEEETQY
TRBD1 | TRBJ2-5 | TRBV5-8 | ASQGGGETQY
TRBD2 | TRBJ2-1 | TRBV11-1 | ASRGGRLGTDNEQF
TRBD2 | TRBJ2-1 | TRBV15 | ATSRDVLAGGWTSYNEQF
TRBD1 | TRBJ1-4 | TRBV6-5 | ASSTGTANEKLF
TRBD2 | TRBJ2-5 | TRBV11-3 | ASSLGQRGQETQY
TRBD1 | TRBJ1-5 | TRBV4-1 | ASSPPPGQEFNQPQH
NA | TRBJ1-1 | TRBV30 | AWSFNRIRTEAF